This is a list of T cell receptor beta chains from one sample in a study of Ad26.COV2.S vaccination and SARS-CoV-2 variants. The table came from immunoSEQ multiplex PCR; TCRdb's copy has only in-frame clones and leaves some out. The data hold 300,000 to 400,000 clones, with 80% to 90% observed a single time. Specimen: peripheral blood, collected in a trial of Ad26.COV2.S vaccine versus placebo. The receptors derive from a person aged 18-60 years who received the Ad26.COV2.S COVID-19 vaccine or a placebo. CDR3s include the opening cysteine and the closing phenylalanine or tryptophan. A D gene is named only where the DNA matches it firmly. Not every row has a clone size; where given, it reads once, few, many or a size class.

V gene,D gene,clone size,J gene,CDR3 protein,CDR3 DNA
TRBV9,NA,NA,TRBJ1-2,CASSVITRGGYTF,TGTGCCAGCAGCGTAATAACTCGTGGGGGCTACACCTTC
TRBV2,NA,NA,TRBJ1-4,CASKAGTVLNEKLFF,TGTGCCAGCAAGGCAGGGACCGTACTAAATGAAAAACTGTTTTTT
TRBV10-2,NA,NA,TRBJ2-1,CASSDIRGDNEQFF,TGCGCCAGCAGCGACATCCGTGGGGACAATGAGCAGTTCTTC
TRBV6-2/TRBV6-3,NA,NA,TRBJ2-7,CASSYLLGVAYEQYF,TGTGCCAGCAGTTATCTTCTGGGGGTGGCCTACGAGCAGTACTTC
TRBV7-9,NA,NA,TRBJ2-7,CASSLLGSLYF,TGTGCCAGCAGCTTACTGGGTTCGCTGTACTTC
TRBV9,NA,NA,TRBJ1-6,CASSVGGDNSPLHF,TGTGCCAGCAGCGTAGGGGGCGATAATTCACCCCTCCACTTT
TRBV2,NA,NA,TRBJ1-4,CASSDQRAPEKLFF,TGTGCCAGCAGTGATCAGAGGGCGCCAGAAAAACTGTTTTTT
TRBV3-1/TRBV3-2,NA,few,TRBJ1-2,CASSQDEQGSGYTF,TGTGCCAGCAGCCAAGACGAACAGGGAAGTGGCTACACCTTC
TRBV7-2,TRBD1,NA,TRBJ2-2,CASSRTGTGELFF,TGTGCCAGCAGCAGGACAGGGACCGGGGAGCTGTTTTTT
TRBV28,NA,few,TRBJ1-6,CASSLGRSPLHF,TGTGCCAGCTCCCTAGGCCGCTCACCCCTCCACTTT
TRBV11-2,NA,few,TRBJ2-7,CASSPLREKGRSYEQYF,TGTGCCAGCAGCCCCCTAAGAGAAAAGGGGCGCTCCTACGAGCAGTACTTC
TRBV4-1,TRBD1,once,TRBJ2-7,CASSQPHRGSYEQYF,TGCGCCAGCAGCCAACCCCACAGGGGCTCCTACGAGCAGTACTTC
TRBV7-2,NA,NA,TRBJ1-5,CASSEEGEEGQPQHF,TGTGCCAGCAGCGAAGAGGGGGAGGAAGGACAGCCCCAGCATTTT
TRBV5-4,NA,once,TRBJ1-5,CASSSWGEAQHF,TGTGCCAGCAGCTCGTGGGGGGAAGCCCAGCATTTT
TRBV19,TRBD1,NA,TRBJ2-7,CASSPRTGKQYF,TGTGCCAGTAGTCCCAGGACAGGGAAACAGTACTTC
TRBV4-1,NA,NA,TRBJ2-7,CASSQEHTTYEQYF,TGCGCCAGCAGCCAAGAACACACCACCTACGAGCAGTACTTC
TRBV7-2,NA,NA,TRBJ1-3,CASSRRSGLTGNTIYF,TGTGCCAGCAGCCGCCGGTCAGGGTTAACTGGAAACACCATATATTTT
TRBV4-3,NA,NA,TRBJ1-4,CASSQQLTNEKLFF,TGCGCCAGCAGCCAGCAGCTAACTAATGAAAAACTGTTTTTT
TRBV30,NA,NA,TRBJ2-5,CAWTADQETQYF,TGTGCCTGGACAGCCGACCAAGAGACCCAGTACTTC
TRBV28,TRBD2,NA,TRBJ2-7,CASSAGLAAGYEQYF,TGTGCCAGCAGCGCGGGACTAGCAGCCGGATACGAGCAGTACTTC
TRBV24-1,NA,NA,TRBJ1-2,CATSTKWGGLDGYTF,TGTGCCACCAGTACGAAATGGGGGGGCTTGGATGGCTACACCTTC
TRBV3-1/TRBV3-2,NA,NA,TRBJ1-1,CASSQVADTEAFF,TGTGCCAGCAGCCAAGTGGCAGACACTGAAGCTTTCTTT
TRBV28,TRBD2,NA,TRBJ2-7,CASSLPDSNSGGEQYF,TGTGCCAGCAGTTTACCCGACTCCAACTCGGGGGGCGAGCAGTACTTC
TRBV28,TRBD2,NA,TRBJ2-1,CASSLSGTIDNEQFF,TGTGCCAGCAGTTTATCCGGGACTATAGACAATGAGCAGTTCTTC
TRBV5-4,NA,NA,TRBJ1-1,CASSPIEDTEAFF,TGTGCCAGCAGCCCTATTGAGGACACTGAAGCTTTCTTT
TRBV2,NA,NA,TRBJ2-3,CASTQQSATQYF,TGTGCCAGCACCCAACAGTCGGCGACGCAGTATTTT
TRBV7-9,NA,NA,TRBJ2-7,CASSFQGDPTYEQYF,TGTGCCAGCAGCTTTCAAGGGGACCCAACCTACGAGCAGTACTTC
TRBV5-4,TRBD1,once,TRBJ1-4,CASSWGQGFEKLFF,TGTGCCAGCAGCTGGGGACAGGGTTTTGAAAAACTGTTTTTT
TRBV13,NA,NA,TRBJ1-6,CASSLSYNSPLHF,TGTGCCAGTTCGCTCTCCTATAATTCACCCCTCCACTTT
TRBV5-4,NA,NA,TRBJ2-1,CASSSKSGDIANEQFF,TGTGCCAGCAGCTCAAAAAGCGGGGACATTGCGAATGAGCAGTTCTTC
TRBV11-2,NA,NA,TRBJ1-2,CASSLGVNYGYTF,TGTGCCAGCAGCTTGGGCGTTAACTATGGCTACACCTTC
TRBV21-1,NA,NA,TRBJ1-2,CGQGTHPCSYGYTF,TGTGGACAGGGGACGCACCCGTGCTCCTATGGCTACACCTTC
TRBV9,TRBD2,once,TRBJ2-3,CASSGGLAGRGKDTQYF,TGTGCCAGCAGCGGGGGACTAGCGGGAAGGGGGAAAGATACGCAGTATTTT
TRBV7-9,NA,NA,TRBJ1-1,CASSFGGGAEAFF,TGTGCCAGCAGCTTTGGAGGGGGGGCTGAAGCTTTCTTT
TRBV30,TRBD2,NA,TRBJ2-7,CAYTIEAGGYEQYF,TGTGCCTATACCATAGAGGCGGGAGGCTACGAGCAGTACTTC
TRBV28,TRBD1,NA,TRBJ1-2,CASSPGQETYTF,TGTGCCAGCAGCCCGGGACAGGAGACTTACACCTTC